These T cell receptor beta chains were read from a single sample in a study of cytomegalovirus exposure and HLA in healthy donors. The table came from immunoSEQ multiplex PCR; TCRdb's copy has only in-frame clones and leaves some out. This sample has approximately 100,000 clones, with 60% to 85% found just once. Sequenced input: PBMCs. The receptors stem from a woman aged 40 to 50 in good health and CMV-seronegative. Both conserved end residues are part of each CDR3. D genes are given only for firm matches. Some rows mark clone size as missing; the rest say once, few, many or name a class of expanded clone.

>TRBD1|TRBJ1-1|TRBV5-4|few
TGTGCCAGCAGCCTCGACAGGGTGACAACTGAAGCTTTCTTT
CASSLDRVTTEAFF
>-|TRBJ1-2|TRBV6-5|few
TGTGCCAGCAGTTACTCTCGGGGGATGGACTATGGCTACACCTTC
CASSYSRGMDYGYTF
>-|TRBJ1-1|TRBV4-3|few
TGCGCCAGCAGCCAAGTGAACACGAACACTGAAGCTTTCTTT
CASSQVNTNTEAFF
>-|TRBJ1-3|TRBV19|-
TGTGCCAGTAGTATCGTAGCAGGGTCTGGAAACACCATATATTTT
CASSIVAGSGNTIYF
>-|TRBJ1-1|TRBV6-5|-
TGTGCCAGCAGTTTGGGAGGAAACACTGAAGCTTTCTTT
CASSLGGNTEAFF
>TRBD1|TRBJ2-7|TRBV7-2|-
TGTGCCAGCAGCTCATACCCCACAGGGGTCTCCTACGAGCAGTACTTC
CASSSYPTGVSYEQYF
>-|TRBJ1-3|TRBV5-6|-
TGTGCCAGCAGTGAGGCAGGGGTTGGAAACACCATATATTTT
CASSEAGVGNTIYF
>-|TRBJ2-1|TRBV5-1|-
TGCGCCAGCAGAGGGGGAAACAATGAGCAGTTCTTC
CASRGGNNEQFF
>TRBD1|TRBJ2-3|TRBV5-1|-
TGCGCCAGCAGCTTGGTCGGCAGGGGGAAAGCAGATACGCAGTATTTT
CASSLVGRGKADTQYF
>TRBD1|TRBJ2-1|TRBV7-6|few
TGTGCCAGCAGCCCCCGGACAGGGGTCCGGAATGAGCAGTTCTTC
CASSPRTGVRNEQFF
>-|TRBJ2-2|TRBV7-9|-
TGTGCCAGCACCAATAGGAACCTAGCAGGGGAGCTGTTTTTT
CASTNRNLAGELFF
>-|TRBJ2-1|TRBV7-2|-
TGTGCCAGCACCGCCGCGAATGAGCAGTTCTTC
CASTAANEQFF
>TRBD2|TRBJ2-6|TRBV7-9|-
TGTGCCAGCAGCTTAAGCGGGGGGCGGGCTTACGGGGCCAACGTCCTGACTTTC
CASSLSGGRAYGANVLTF
>-|TRBJ1-2|TRBV21-1|-
TGTGCCAGCAGCAAATCCACAGGCAAACTTAACTATGGCTACACCTTC
CASSKSTGKLNYGYTF
>-|TRBJ2-7|TRBV7-7|-
TGTGCTAGCAGCGCAGGCAGGGGCCCATCCTACGAGCAGTACTTC
CASSAGRGPSYEQYF
>-|TRBJ2-1|TRBV30|-
TGTGCCTGGGACATGGGCCGAGGCAGGGGGGCTAGGGTCTCCTACAATGAGCAGTTCTTC
CAWDMGRGRGARVSYNEQFF
>TRBD1|TRBJ2-2|TRBV5-6|-
TGTGCCAGCAGCTTGCAGGGGGCTTCCACCGGGGAGCTGTTTTTT
CASSLQGASTGELFF
>TRBD1|TRBJ1-2|TRBV19|-
TGTGCCAGTAGGACGGGACAGGGGAACTATGGCTACACCTTC
CASRTGQGNYGYTF
>-|TRBJ1-1|TRBV6-1|-
TGTGCCAGCAGTGAGCCGGGGAGCCTAGAAGCTTTCTTT
CASSEPGSLEAFF
>-|TRBJ2-3|TRBV29-1|-
TGCAGCGTTGAAGATAGTGGCGGGGTGGCAGATACGCAGTATTTT
CSVEDSGGVADTQYF
>-|TRBJ2-3|TRBV4-1|-
TGCGCCAGTGCCTTACAGGGTACCACAGATACGCAGTATTTT
CASALQGTTDTQYF
>-|TRBJ2-3|TRBV7-3|-
TGTGCCAGCAGCCTCCGAGCGGGGACAAGAGATACGCAGTATTTT
CASSLRAGTRDTQYF
>-|TRBJ1-1|TRBV25-1|-
TGTGCCAGCAGTGACCCAGGGCCGAACACTGAAGCTTTCTTT
CASSDPGPNTEAFF
>TRBD2|TRBJ2-7|TRBV5-4|-
TGTGCCAGCAGCTGGGATGTCGGGGGGGGTGAGCAGTACTTC
CASSWDVGGGEQYF
>TRBD2|TRBJ2-1|TRBV7-9|-
TGTGCCTGTTTTGCGGGGGGCGGTGGTGAGCAGTTCTTC
CACFAGGGGEQFF
>-|TRBJ2-1|TRBV27|-
TGTGCCAGCAGTTTATCCCCGAGGCAGGGTATCGAGCAGTTCTTC
CASSLSPRQGIEQFF
>TRBD2|TRBJ2-7|TRBV7-9|once
TGTGCCAGCAGCTTACTTAGCGGGGGGTTTTCCTACGAGCAGTACTTC
CASSLLSGGFSYEQYF
>-|TRBJ2-7|TRBV6-5|-
TGTGCCAGCAGTTATTCGACCGGGGGCTACGAGCAGTACTTC
CASSYSTGGYEQYF
>TRBD1|TRBJ1-2|TRBV2|few
TGTGCCAGCAGTGGCGGGACAGCTGGCTATGGCTACACCTTC
CASSGGTAGYGYTF
>TRBD1|TRBJ2-5|TRBV9|-
TGTGCCAGCAGCGTAGATGGACAGGGGCTTGGGGAGACCCAGTACTTC
CASSVDGQGLGETQYF
>-|TRBJ2-5|TRBV29-1|few
TGCAGCGTTTGTAGTAGCCTAGAGACCCAGTACTTC
CSVCSSLETQYF
>TRBD1|TRBJ2-6|TRBV5-1|medium-sized
TGCGCCAGCAGCTTATTGGACAGGGGATGGCCTGGGGCCAACGTCCTGACTTTC
CASSLLDRGWPGANVLTF
>-|TRBJ1-1|TRBV7-2|-
TGTGCCAGCAGCTTACCCTCCACTTTTGAAGCTTTCTTT
CASSLPSTFEAFF
>TRBD2|TRBJ2-3|TRBV5-1|-
TGCGCCAGCAGCTTGATCAATCGAAGACTAGCGGGGTCTTCACCCACAGATACGCAGTATTTT
CASSLINRRLAGSSPTDTQYF
>TRBD1|TRBJ1-6|TRBV19|-
TGTGCCAGTAGTACCAGACAGGGTGGGTCCTATAATTCACCCCTCCACTTT
CASSTRQGGSYNSPLHF
>TRBD1|TRBJ2-5|TRBV4-2|-
TGTGCCAGCAGCCAAGGGATGGACAGGGGCAGGGAGACCCAGTACTTC
CASSQGMDRGRETQYF
>-|TRBJ2-2|TRBV2|-
TGTGCCAGCATACTGTCTTTAGTGAACACCGGGGAGCTGTTTTTT
CASILSLVNTGELFF
>TRBD2|TRBJ2-7|TRBV5-4|-
TGTGCCAGCAGCTTGGGACTAGCGGGGGGGCCTGGCGAGCAGTACTTC
CASSLGLAGGPGEQYF
>-|TRBJ1-1|TRBV4-1|-
TGCGCCAGCAGCCAAGACCGGGAGCTGGCGCACACTGAAGCTTTCTTT
CASSQDRELAHTEAFF
>-|TRBJ2-7|TRBV6-1|-
TGTGCCAGCACCTGGGACATGAGCTCCTACGAGCAGTACTTC
CASTWDMSSYEQYF
>-|TRBJ1-5|TRBV18|-
TGTGCCAGCTCATCTTCCCCTAGCAATCAGCCCCAGCATTTT
CASSSSPSNQPQHF